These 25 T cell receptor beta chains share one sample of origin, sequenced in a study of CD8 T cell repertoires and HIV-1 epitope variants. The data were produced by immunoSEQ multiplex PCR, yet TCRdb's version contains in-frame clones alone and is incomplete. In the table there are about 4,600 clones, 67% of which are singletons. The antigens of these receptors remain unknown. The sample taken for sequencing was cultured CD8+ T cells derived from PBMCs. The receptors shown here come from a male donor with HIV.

The CDR3 loop reads CASSSNSVGSYNEQFF. The CDR3 DNA follows: TGTGCCAGCAGCTCCAATAGCGTGGGCTCCTACAATGAGCAGTTCTTC. The chain couples TRBV7-8 to TRBJ2-1; a possible D gene is TRBD2 (5 bases). CDR1 and CDR2 from the germline V gene are SGHVS and FQNEAQ. The germline V and J ends were trimmed by 4 bases and 0 bases, with 13 bases remaining between them. The CDR3 length is 16 residues.

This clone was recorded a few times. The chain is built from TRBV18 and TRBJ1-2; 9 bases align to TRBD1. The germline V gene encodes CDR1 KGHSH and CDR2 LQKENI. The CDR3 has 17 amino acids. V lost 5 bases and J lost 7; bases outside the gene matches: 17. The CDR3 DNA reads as TGTGCCAGCTCATCCCGGGGACAGGGAAGATCGGGGCCTGGCTACACCTTC. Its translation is CASSSRGQGRSGPGYTF.

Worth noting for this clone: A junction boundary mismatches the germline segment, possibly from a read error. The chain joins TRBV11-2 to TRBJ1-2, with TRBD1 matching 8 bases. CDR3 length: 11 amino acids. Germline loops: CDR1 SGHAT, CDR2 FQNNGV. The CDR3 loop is CASRDRTLAVF. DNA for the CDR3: TGTGCCTCGAGGGACAGGACATTGGCGGTCTTC.

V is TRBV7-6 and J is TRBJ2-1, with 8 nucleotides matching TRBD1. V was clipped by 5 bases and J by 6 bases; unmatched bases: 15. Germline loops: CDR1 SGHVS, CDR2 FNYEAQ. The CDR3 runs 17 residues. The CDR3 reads CASSPRTGLYPPNEQFF. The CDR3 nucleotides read TGTGCCAGCAGCCCTCGGACAGGGTTGTACCCCCCCAATGAGCAGTTCTTC.

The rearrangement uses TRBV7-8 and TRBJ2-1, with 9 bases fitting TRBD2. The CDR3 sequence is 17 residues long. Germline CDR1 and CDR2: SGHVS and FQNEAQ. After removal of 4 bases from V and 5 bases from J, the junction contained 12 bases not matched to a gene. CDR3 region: CASSSSFWTSVNNEQFF. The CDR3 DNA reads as TGTGCCAGCAGCTCTAGCTTCTGGACTAGCGTAAACAATGAGCAGTTCTTC.

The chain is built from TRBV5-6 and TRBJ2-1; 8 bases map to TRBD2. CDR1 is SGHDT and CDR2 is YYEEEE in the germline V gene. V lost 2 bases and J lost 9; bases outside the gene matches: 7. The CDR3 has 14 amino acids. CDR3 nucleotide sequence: TGTGCCAGCAGCTTAGGGGCGGGGGGAAGTGAGCAGTTCTTC. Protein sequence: CASSLGAGGSEQFF.

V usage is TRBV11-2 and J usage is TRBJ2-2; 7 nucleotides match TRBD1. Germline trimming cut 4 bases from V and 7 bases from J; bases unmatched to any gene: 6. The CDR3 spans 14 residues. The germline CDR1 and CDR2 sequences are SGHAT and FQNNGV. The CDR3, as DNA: TGTGCCAGCAGCTCGACAGGGATTGGCGGGGAGCTGTTTTTT. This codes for CASSSTGIGGELFF. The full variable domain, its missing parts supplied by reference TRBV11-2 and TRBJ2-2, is EAGVAQSPRYKIIEKRQSVAFWCNPISGHATLYWYQQILGQGPKLLIQFQNNGVVDDSQLPKDRFSAERLKGVDSTLKIQPAKLEDSAVYLCASSSTGIGGELFFGEGSRLTVL.

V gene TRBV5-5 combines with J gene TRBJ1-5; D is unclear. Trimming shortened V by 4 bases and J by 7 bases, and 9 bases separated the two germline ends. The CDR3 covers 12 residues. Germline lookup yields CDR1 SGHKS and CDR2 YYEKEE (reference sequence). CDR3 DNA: TGTGCCAGCAGCGTCGGCGACCAGCCCCAGCATTTT. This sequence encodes CASSVGDQPQHF. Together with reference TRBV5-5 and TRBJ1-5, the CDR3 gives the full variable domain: DAGVTQSPTHLIKTRGQQVTLRCSPISGHKSVSWYQQVLGQGPQFIFQYYEKEERGRGNFPDRFSARQFPNYSSELNVNALLLGDSALYLCASSVGDQPQHFGDGTRLSIL.

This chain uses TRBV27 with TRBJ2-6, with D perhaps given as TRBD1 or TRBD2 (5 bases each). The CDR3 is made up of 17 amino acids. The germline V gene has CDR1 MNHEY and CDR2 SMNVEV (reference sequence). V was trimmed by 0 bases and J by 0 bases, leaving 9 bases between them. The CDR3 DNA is TGTGCCAGCAGTTTATCGGGACGTCTCTCTGGGGCCAACGTCCTGACTTTC. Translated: CASSLSGRLSGANVLTF.

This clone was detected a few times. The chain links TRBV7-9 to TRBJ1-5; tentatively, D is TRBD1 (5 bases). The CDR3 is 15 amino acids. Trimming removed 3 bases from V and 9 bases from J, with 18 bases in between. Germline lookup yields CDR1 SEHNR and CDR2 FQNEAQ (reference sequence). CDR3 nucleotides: TGTGCCAGCAGCTTGGGGGGACCCCGCAATGCGCCCCAGCATTTT. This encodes CASSLGGPRNAPQHF.

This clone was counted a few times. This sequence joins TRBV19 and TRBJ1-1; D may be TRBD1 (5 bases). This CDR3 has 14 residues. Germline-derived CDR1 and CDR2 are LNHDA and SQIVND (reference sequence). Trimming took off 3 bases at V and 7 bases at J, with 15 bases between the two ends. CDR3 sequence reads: CASSIGGAALEAFF. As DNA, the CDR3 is TGTGCCAGTAGTATTGGCGGGGCAGCCCTTGAAGCTTTCTTT.

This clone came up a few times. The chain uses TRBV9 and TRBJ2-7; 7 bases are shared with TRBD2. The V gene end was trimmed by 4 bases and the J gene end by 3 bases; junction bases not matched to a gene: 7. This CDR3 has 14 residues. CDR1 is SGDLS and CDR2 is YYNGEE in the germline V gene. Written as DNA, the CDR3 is TGTGCCAGCAGCTTGAGCGGGGCTGGCTACGAGCAGTACTTC. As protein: CASSLSGAGYEQYF.

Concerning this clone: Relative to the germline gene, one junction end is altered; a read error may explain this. The CDR3 sequence is CASGLSGTGVSPLHF. DNA of the CDR3: TGTGCCAGCGGTTTATCCGGGACAGGGGTTTCACCCCTCCACTTT. The chain joins TRBV27 to TRBJ1-6, with 10 bases that match TRBD1. The CDR3 covers 15 residues. In germline, CDR1 is MNHEY, CDR2 SMNVEV (reference sequence).

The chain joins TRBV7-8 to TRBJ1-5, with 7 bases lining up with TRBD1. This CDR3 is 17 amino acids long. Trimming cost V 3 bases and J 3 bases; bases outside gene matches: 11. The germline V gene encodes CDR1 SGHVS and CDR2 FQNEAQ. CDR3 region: CASSFFFYRGPNQPQHF. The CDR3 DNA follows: TGTGCCAGCAGCTTTTTCTTTTACAGGGGTCCCAATCAGCCCCAGCATTTT.

The CDR3 bases are TGTGCCAGCAGTCCCGACAGGGGAGCCTACGAGCAGTACTTC. Its protein is CASSPDRGAYEQYF. The genes are TRBV27 and TRBJ2-7; 8 positions match TRBD1. The CDR3 totals 14 residues. V was clipped by 5 bases and J by 2 bases; unmatched bases: 5. The V gene's germline CDR1 is MNHEY and CDR2 SMNVEV (reference sequence).

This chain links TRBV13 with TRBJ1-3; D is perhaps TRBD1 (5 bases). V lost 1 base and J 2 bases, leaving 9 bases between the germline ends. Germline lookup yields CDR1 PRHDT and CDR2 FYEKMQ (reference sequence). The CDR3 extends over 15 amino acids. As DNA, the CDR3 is TGTGCCAGCAGCTTAGCAGGGAAGGCTGGAAACACCATATATTTT. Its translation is CASSLAGKAGNTIYF.

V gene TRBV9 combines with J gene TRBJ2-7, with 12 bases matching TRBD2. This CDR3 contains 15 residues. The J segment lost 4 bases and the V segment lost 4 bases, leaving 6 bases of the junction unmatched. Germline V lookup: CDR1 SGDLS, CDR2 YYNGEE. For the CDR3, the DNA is TGTGCCAGCAGCCCTAGCGGGGGGGCTCGGTACGAGCAGTACTTC. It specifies CASSPSGGARYEQYF.

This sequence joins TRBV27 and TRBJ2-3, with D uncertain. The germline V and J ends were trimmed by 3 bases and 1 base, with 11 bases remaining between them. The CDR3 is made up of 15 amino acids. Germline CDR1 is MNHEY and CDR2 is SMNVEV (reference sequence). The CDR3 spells CASSFSPGGTDTQYF. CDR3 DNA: TGTGCCAGCAGTTTTAGCCCGGGTGGCACAGATACGCAGTATTTT.

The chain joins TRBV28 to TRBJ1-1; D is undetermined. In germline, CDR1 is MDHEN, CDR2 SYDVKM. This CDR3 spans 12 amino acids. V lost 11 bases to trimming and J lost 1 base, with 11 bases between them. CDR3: CAAWGPNTEAFF. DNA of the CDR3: TGTGCCGCGTGGGGTCCGAACACTGAAGCTTTCTTT.

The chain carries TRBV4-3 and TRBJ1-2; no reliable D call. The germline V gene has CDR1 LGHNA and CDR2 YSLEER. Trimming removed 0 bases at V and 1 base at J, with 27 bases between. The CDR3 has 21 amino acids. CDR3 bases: TGCGCCAGCAGCCAAGAAAGCCCGTTGGACCAGCAAACATTCCATAACTATGGCTACACCTTC. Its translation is CASSQESPLDQQTFHNYGYTF.

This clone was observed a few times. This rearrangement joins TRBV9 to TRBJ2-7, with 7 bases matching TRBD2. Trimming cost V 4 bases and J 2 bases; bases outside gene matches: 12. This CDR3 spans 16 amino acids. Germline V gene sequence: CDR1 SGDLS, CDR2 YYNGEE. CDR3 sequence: CASSPSSGRGAYEQYF. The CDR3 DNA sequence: TGTGCCAGCAGCCCTTCTAGCGGCCGAGGAGCCTACGAGCAGTACTTC.

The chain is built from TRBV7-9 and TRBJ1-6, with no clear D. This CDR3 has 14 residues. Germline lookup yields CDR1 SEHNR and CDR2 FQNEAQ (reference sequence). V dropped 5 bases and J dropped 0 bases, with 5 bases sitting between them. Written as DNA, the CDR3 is TGTGCCAGCAGCCAGAGCTCCTATAATTCACCCCTCCACTTT. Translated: CASSQSSYNSPLHF.

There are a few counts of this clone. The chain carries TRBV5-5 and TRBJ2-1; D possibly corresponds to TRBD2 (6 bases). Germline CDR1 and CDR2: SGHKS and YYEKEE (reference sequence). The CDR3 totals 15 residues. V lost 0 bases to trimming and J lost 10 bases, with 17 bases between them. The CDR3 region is CASSLDGGMSREQFF. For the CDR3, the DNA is TGTGCCAGCAGCTTGGACGGCGGGATGAGCCGCGAGCAGTTCTTC.

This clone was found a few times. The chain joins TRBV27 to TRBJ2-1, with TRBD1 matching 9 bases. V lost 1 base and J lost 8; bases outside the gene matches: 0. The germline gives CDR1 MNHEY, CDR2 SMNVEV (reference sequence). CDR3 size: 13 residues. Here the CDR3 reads CASSLWTGDEQFF. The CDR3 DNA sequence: TGTGCCAGCAGTTTATGGACAGGGGATGAGCAGTTCTTC.

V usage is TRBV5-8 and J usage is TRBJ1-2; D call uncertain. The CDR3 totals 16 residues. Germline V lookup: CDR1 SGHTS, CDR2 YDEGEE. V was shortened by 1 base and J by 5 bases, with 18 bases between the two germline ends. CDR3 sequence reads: CASSLSGSPAGYGYTF. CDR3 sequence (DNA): TGTGCCAGCAGCTTGAGCGGGTCACCGGCTGGGTATGGCTACACCTTC.